These 30 T cell receptor beta chains originate from one sample sequenced in a study of shared clonotypes between healthy human individuals. Some clones are missing from TCRdb's copy, which holds only in-frame ones; the method was immunoSEQ multiplex PCR. The table includes about 380,000 clones, about 96% detected once. Sequenced input: memory CD8+ T cells sorted from blood. Regarding subset: CD45RO+ cells pooled with CCR7-negative TemRA cells. Source of these receptors: a man aged 30 to 45 in good health.

The chain joins TRBV21-1 to TRBJ2-7; the D call in the table, TRBD2, was not verified against the DNA. TRBV21-1 is a pseudogene segment. The CDR3 length is 22 residues. CDR3 sequence reads: CASSKAVRDDCPGTSERNEQYF. CDR3 nucleotides: TGTGCCAGCAGCAAAGCTGTCAGGGACGATTGCCCAGGGACTAGCGAGCGAAACGAGCAGTACTTC.

J is TRBJ2-5 and V is TRBV14; a possible D gene is TRBD1 (6 bases). Trimming left V 4 bases short and J 3 bases short, with 12 bases between. This CDR3 has 14 residues. The germline V gene has CDR1 SGHDN and CDR2 FVKESK. The CDR3 coding sequence is TGTGCCAGCAGCCGACGACAGGTTAAAGAGACCCAGTACTTC. Translation gives CASSRRQVKETQYF.

The chain is built from TRBV28 and TRBJ1-1; 7 positions agree with TRBD1. This CDR3 region has 15 residues. The junction had 9 bases not matched to a gene; V was cut back by 3 bases and J by 5 bases. In germline, CDR1 is MDHEN, CDR2 SYDVKM. The CDR3 reads CASSFLRQGGTEAFF. CDR3 nucleotides: TGTGCCAGCAGTTTCCTCCGACAGGGAGGGACTGAAGCTTTCTTT.

CDR3 sequence (DNA): TGCGCCAGCAGCCAGGCTGCCGGGACTACGGGCGGTACGCAGTATTTT. As protein: CASSQAAGTTGGTQYF. This chain connects TRBV4-1 to TRBJ2-3; 7 bases line up with TRBD2. Per the germline V gene, CDR1 is MGHRA and CDR2 is YSYEKL. The CDR3 runs 16 residues. Trimming at V came to 3 bases and at J to 8 bases, leaving 14 bases not matched to a gene.

The gene calls are TRBV5-4 and TRBJ2-5; 8 nucleotides line up with TRBD2. This CDR3 contains 15 residues. Unmatched junction bases numbered 8, after V lost 3 bases and J lost 4 bases. Germline lookup yields CDR1 SGHNT and CDR2 YYREEE (reference sequence). The chain's CDR3 is CASSYRGLGTETQYF. The CDR3 DNA is TGTGCCAGCAGCTACCGGGGACTAGGCACAGAGACCCAGTACTTC.

V and J are TRBV27 and TRBJ2-5; the D call may be TRBD1 or TRBD2 (5 bases each). V was cut by 6 bases and J by 5 bases, with 16 bases left in between. From germline, CDR1 is MNHEY and CDR2 SMNVEV (reference sequence). The CDR3 sequence is 14 residues long. CDR3 bases: TGTGCCAGCAGCCCAAATGGGGACGGGGAGACCCAGTACTTC. It translates to CASSPNGDGETQYF.

This chain uses TRBV7-9 with TRBJ2-3; 9 positions agree with TRBD2. Germline CDR1 is SEHNR and CDR2 is FQNEAQ (reference sequence). The junction had 2 bases not matched to a gene; V was cut back by 1 base and J by 3 bases. The CDR3 consists of 15 residues. The CDR3, as DNA: TGTGCCAGCAGCTTAGTGAGCGGGAGGACAGATACGCAGTATTTT. This gives the protein CASSLVSGRTDTQYF.

The gene calls are TRBV5-1 and TRBJ2-1; TRBD2 matches 8 bases. The CDR3 runs to 18 residues. J gave up 7 bases and V 4 bases, and 19 bases lay outside the gene matches. Looked up from germline, CDR1 is SGHRS and CDR2 is YFSETQ. The CDR3 loop is CASSLLSLAGSTANEQFF. The CDR3 DNA reads as TGCGCCAGCAGCCTTTTATCGTTAGCGGGATCCACCGCGAATGAGCAGTTCTTC. The complete variable domain, with remaining parts taken from reference TRBV5-1 and TRBJ2-1, reads KAGVTQTPRYLIKTRGQQVTLSCSPISGHRSVSWYQQTPGQGLQFLFEYFSETQRNKGNFPGRFSGRQFSNSRSEMNVSTLELGDSALYLCASSLLSLAGSTANEQFFGPGTRLTVL.

Note on this clone: Other DNA variants within this sample encode the same CDR3. The chain combines TRBV7-9 with TRBJ2-7, with 7 positions matching TRBD2. The V and J ends lost 0 bases and 4 bases, in that order; junction bases with no gene match: 0. The CDR3 consists of 13 residues. The germline CDR1 and CDR2 sequences are SEHNR and FQNEAQ (reference sequence). For the CDR3, the DNA is TGTGCCAGCAGCTTAGCGGGAGGGTACGAGCAGTACTTC. This translates into CASSLAGGYEQYF. The full variable domain, rest sourced from reference TRBV7-9 and TRBJ2-7, is DTGVSQNPRHKITKRGQNVTFRCDPISEHNRLYWYRQTLGQGPEFLTYFQNEAQLEKSRLLSDRFSAERPKGSFSTLEIQRTEQGDSAMYLCASSLAGGYEQYFGPGTRLTVT.

Turning to this clone: Other DNA sequences within the sample encode an identical CDR3. This chain connects TRBV20-1 to TRBJ2-5, with D possibly matching TRBD1 (6 bases). From germline, CDR1 is DFQATT and CDR2 SNEGSKA (reference sequence). V was clipped by 6 bases and J by 5 bases, with 10 bases between them. CDR3 length: 11 amino acids. CDR3 in amino acids: CSARTGETQYF. The DNA for the CDR3 is TGCAGTGCACGAACAGGGGAGACCCAGTACTTC.

The chain couples TRBV11-3 to TRBJ2-1; D may be TRBD1 (7 bases). The V end was cut by 5 bases, the J end by 1 base, with 12 bases between. This CDR3 is built from 15 residues. Germline-derived CDR1 and CDR2 are SGHNT and YENEEA. CDR3 amino acids: CASSAGTESYNEQFF. CDR3 nucleotide sequence: TGTGCCAGCAGCGCGGGGACAGAATCCTACAATGAGCAGTTCTTC.

The gene calls are TRBV5-4 and TRBJ2-1; 10 nucleotides match TRBD2. The CDR3 covers 19 residues. V was pared by 1 base and J by 1 base, with 11 bases of the junction left unmatched. Germline assignment: CDR1 SGHNT and CDR2 YYREEE (reference sequence). The CDR3 DNA sequence: TGTGCCAGCAGCTTGTCCCGAACTAGCGGGGCTGTGTCCTACAATGAGCAGTTCTTC. Its translation: CASSLSRTSGAVSYNEQFF.

The chain couples TRBV10-3 to TRBJ1-2; D is unclear. Trimming left V 3 bases short and J 4 bases short, with 9 bases between. CDR3 length: 13 amino acids. Germline CDR1 and CDR2: ENHRY and SYGVKD. The CDR3 DNA sequence: TGTGCCATCAGTGAAATAGTTGGCTATGGCTACACCTTC. It codes for CAISEIVGYGYTF.

Here the CDR3 reads CASSLGPGQGSQPQHF. In DNA form, the CDR3 reads TGTGCCAGCAGCTTAGGACCGGGACAGGGGAGCCAGCCCCAGCATTTT. This chain joins TRBV7-8 and TRBJ1-5, with TRBD1 matching 10 bases. V gave up 1 base and J gave up 7 bases; unmatched junction bases: 7. The germline V gene has CDR1 SGHVS and CDR2 FQNEAQ. The CDR3 covers 16 residues.

The gene calls are TRBV28 and TRBJ1-2, with D maybe TRBD1 (6 bases). The ends were cut back, 2 bases at V and 4 bases at J, with 20 bases in the middle. Per the germline V gene, CDR1 is MDHEN and CDR2 is SYDVKM. The CDR3 runs to 17 residues. The chain's CDR3 is CASSLGYTGKFTYGYTF. The CDR3 coding sequence is TGTGCCAGCAGTTTAGGTTATACAGGGAAATTTACCTATGGCTACACCTTC.

The chain combines TRBV29-1 with TRBJ2-7; weak D call: TRBD1 (6 bases). The CDR3 sequence is 14 residues long. The germline V and J ends were trimmed by 4 bases and 3 bases, with 16 bases remaining between them. CDR1 is SQVTM and CDR2 is ANQGSEA in the germline V gene. The CDR3 bases are TGCAGCGTTGGTCCCCGCGCAGGGGTCTACGAGCAGTACTTC. Encoded protein: CSVGPRAGVYEQYF.

J is TRBJ2-3 and V is TRBV2; unclear D gene. Per the germline V gene, CDR1 is SNHLY and CDR2 is FYNNEI. The length of the CDR3 is 14 residues. With 7 bases removed from V and 1 base from J, the gap between germline ends came to 12 bases. The CDR3 loop is CASTVERGTDTQYF. CDR3 bases: TGTGCCAGCACCGTGGAGCGAGGCACAGATACGCAGTATTTT.

The chain joins TRBV9 to TRBJ2-1; tentatively, D is TRBD1 or TRBD2 (5 bases each). V was cut by 0 bases and J by 12 bases, with 22 bases left in between. From germline, CDR1 is SGDLS and CDR2 YYNGEE. The CDR3 covers 16 residues. CDR3 sequence: CASSVGAQGEGTTQFF. The CDR3, as DNA: TGTGCCAGCAGCGTAGGGGCCCAGGGTGAGGGGACGACGCAGTTCTTC.

The chain recombines TRBV5-5 with TRBJ1-1, with 9 bases identical to TRBD1. V lost 1 base to trimming and J lost 5 bases; unmatched junction nucleotides: 6. Per the germline V gene, CDR1 is SGHKS and CDR2 is YYEKEE (reference sequence). The CDR3 contains 15 residues. CDR3 in amino acids: CASSLRSGQGTEAFF. CDR3 DNA sequence: TGTGCCAGCAGCTTGAGGTCGGGACAGGGTACTGAAGCTTTCTTT.

The CDR3 nucleotides are TGTGCCAGCAGCGACCCGGTACCGGGGACCCAGTACTTC. This encodes CASSDPVPGTQYF. The chain links TRBV5-6 to TRBJ2-5; unclear D gene. The CDR3 contains 13 residues. Germline CDR1 and CDR2: SGHDT and YYEEEE. V was clipped by 4 bases and J by 7 bases, with 14 bases between them. Together with reference TRBV5-6 and TRBJ2-5, the CDR3 gives the full variable domain: DAGVTQSPTHLIKTRGQQVTLRCSPKSGHDTVSWYQQALGQGPQFIFQYYEEEERQRGNFPDRFSGHQFPNYSSELNVNALLLGDSALYLCASSDPVPGTQYFGPGTRLLVL.

Only one count was recorded for this clone. The gene calls are TRBV28 and TRBJ2-7; D is possibly TRBD2 (6 bases). The germline CDR1 and CDR2 sequences are MDHEN and SYDVKM. Trimming cost V 2 bases and J 3 bases, with 11 bases left between them. This CDR3 has 14 residues. For the CDR3, the DNA is TGTGCCAGCAGTTTAGGCCTAGCGCGCTACGAGCAGTACTTC. As protein: CASSLGLARYEQYF. Variable domain in full (rest from reference TRBV28 and TRBJ2-7): DVKVTQSSRYLVKRTGEKVFLECVQDMDHENMFWYRQDPGLGLRLIYFSYDVKMKEKGDIPEGYSVSREKKERFSLILESASTNQTSMYLCASSLGLARYEQYFGPGTRLTVT.

The chain joins TRBV12-2 to TRBJ2-6; no check of the table's D call, TRBD1, against the DNA was made. TRBV12-2 is termed a pseudogene. The CDR3 spans 16 residues. Here the CDR3 reads CASRDPTQSRANVLTF. DNA for the CDR3: TGTGCAAGTCGCGATCCCACACAAAGTCGGGCCAACGTCCTGACTTTC.

The chain uses TRBV19 and TRBJ2-3, with a tentative D call TRBD2 (6 bases). Trimming removed 5 bases at V and 3 bases at J, with 15 bases between. The CDR3 has 15 amino acids. Germline values: CDR1 LNHDA, CDR2 SQIVND (reference sequence). CDR3 sequence: CASSVPGLLTDTQYF. The DNA of the CDR3 is TGTGCCAGTAGTGTACCGGGACTTTTAACAGATACGCAGTATTTT.

The rearrangement joins TRBV10-3 to TRBJ1-4; D gene unclear. This CDR3 contains 17 residues. The V gene lost 0 bases and the J gene lost 0 bases, with 11 bases spanning the gap. The germline gives CDR1 ENHRY, CDR2 SYGVKD. The CDR3 loop is CAISESRTGATNEKLFF. The CDR3 DNA sequence: TGTGCCATCAGTGAGTCGAGGACCGGGGCAACTAATGAAAAACTGTTTTTT.

The V gene is TRBV9, the J gene TRBJ1-1; D unresolved. Trimming pared 0 bases from V and 10 bases from J, leaving 10 bases between. Per germline, CDR1 SGDLS and CDR2 YYNGEE. The CDR3 covers 12 residues. As DNA, the CDR3 is TGTGCCAGCAGCGTAGAGTGGGTGGCAGCTTTCTTT. Translating gives CASSVEWVAAFF.

The chain joins TRBV27 to TRBJ1-5; D uncertain. V was cut by 6 bases and J by 2 bases, with 11 bases left in between. Germline CDR1 reads MNHEY; CDR2 reads SMNVEV (reference sequence). The CDR3 spans 14 residues. The CDR3 here is CASSLVWGNQPQHF. CDR3 coding DNA: TGTGCCAGCAGCTTAGTTTGGGGCAATCAGCCCCAGCATTTT.

The chain couples TRBV10-2 to TRBJ2-7, with TRBD1 matching 10 bases. V shed 3 bases and J 4 bases; nucleotides not matched to a gene: 6. The germline gives CDR1 WSHSY, CDR2 SAAADI. CDR3 length equals 15 residues. The DNA for the CDR3 is TGCGCCAGCAGTGACCGGGACAGGGGCCTTTACGAGCAGTACTTC. This sequence encodes CASSDRDRGLYEQYF.

The CDR3 loop reads CSVGEREPPGNAYEQYF. CDR3 DNA sequence: TGCAGCGTTGGGGAGCGGGAGCCACCGGGGAACGCCTACGAGCAGTACTTC. The chain employs TRBV29-1 and TRBJ2-7; the match to TRBD2 covers 8 bases. Per germline, CDR1 SQVTM and CDR2 ANQGSEA. This CDR3 has 17 amino acids. The trim removed 4 bases at V and 2 bases at J, leaving 16 bases unmatched.

The chain has TRBV18 and TRBJ2-1; 7 bases match TRBD1. The CDR3 is 14 residues long. V shed 0 bases, J shed 4 bases, and the junction held 0 bases outside the gene matches. Germline lookup yields CDR1 KGHSH and CDR2 LQKENI. Here the CDR3 DNA reads TGTGCCAGCTCACCACCACAGGGGTACAATGAGCAGTTCTTC. Its protein is CASSPPQGYNEQFF.

The chain employs TRBV7-2 and TRBJ1-2, with D unresolved. Trimming left V 7 bases short and J 1 base short, with 16 bases between. The CDR3 loop spans 15 amino acids. CDR1 and CDR2 (germline): SGHTA, FQGNSA. CDR3 region: CASTLRVFLNYGYTF. In DNA form, the CDR3 reads TGTGCCAGCACCCTAAGGGTGTTTCTTAACTATGGCTACACCTTC.